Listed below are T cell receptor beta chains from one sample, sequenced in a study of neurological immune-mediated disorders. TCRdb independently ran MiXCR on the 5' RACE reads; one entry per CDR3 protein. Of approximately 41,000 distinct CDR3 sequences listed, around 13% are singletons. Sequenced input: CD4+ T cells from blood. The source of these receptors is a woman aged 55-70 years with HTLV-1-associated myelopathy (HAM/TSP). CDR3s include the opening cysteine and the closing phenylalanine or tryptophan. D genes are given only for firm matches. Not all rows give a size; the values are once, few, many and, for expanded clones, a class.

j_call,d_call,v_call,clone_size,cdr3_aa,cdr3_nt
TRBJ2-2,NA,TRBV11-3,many,CASSLAQRTGELFF,TGTGCCAGCAGCTTAGCCCAGAGGACCGGGGAGCTGTTTTTT
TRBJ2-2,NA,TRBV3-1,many,CASSQNPNTGELFF,TGTGCCAGCAGCCAAAACCCAAACACCGGGGAGCTGTTTTTT
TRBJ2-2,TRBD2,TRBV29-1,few,CSVELGGGWAGELFF,TGCAGCGTTGAATTGGGGGGGGGTTGGGCCGGGGAGCTGTTTTTT
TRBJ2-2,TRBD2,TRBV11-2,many,CASSLTSGANTGELFF,TGTGCCAGCAGCTTAACTAGCGGGGCGAACACCGGGGAGCTGTTTTTT
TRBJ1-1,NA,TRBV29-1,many,CSVTQGFEAFF,TGCAGCGTGACTCAGGGTTTTGAAGCTTTCTTT
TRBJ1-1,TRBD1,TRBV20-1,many,CSARDPLGTGQTEAFF,TGCAGTGCTAGAGATCCTTTAGGGACAGGGCAGACTGAAGCTTTCTTT
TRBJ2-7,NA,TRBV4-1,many,CASSPWGSSYEQYF,TGCGCCAGCAGCCCCTGGGGCAGCTCCTACGAGCAGTACTTC
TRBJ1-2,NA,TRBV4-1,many,CASSQDLGPYGYTF,TGCGCCAGCAGCCAAGACCTCGGACCTTATGGCTACACCTTC
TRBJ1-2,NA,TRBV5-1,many,CASSLGPGQINYGYTF,TGCGCCAGCAGCCTAGGCCCGGGACAAATTAACTATGGCTACACCTTC
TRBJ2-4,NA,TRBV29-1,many,CSVEREKNIQYF,TGCAGCGTTGAAAGGGAGAAAAACATTCAGTACTTC
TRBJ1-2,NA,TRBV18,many,CASSPQDRGGGYTF,TGTGCCAGCTCACCCCAGGACAGAGGGGGTGGCTACACCTTC
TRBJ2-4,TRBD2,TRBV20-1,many,CSAQYPAGGYLAKNIQYF,TGCAGCGCGCAATATCCAGCGGGGGGGTATCTAGCCAAAAACATTCAGTACTTC
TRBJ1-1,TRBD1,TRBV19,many,CASSIGQGANTEAFF,TGTGCCAGTAGTATAGGACAGGGGGCAAACACTGAAGCTTTCTTT
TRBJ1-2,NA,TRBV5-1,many,CASSLTLTGIYGYTF,TGCGCCAGCAGCTTGACCCTTACAGGGATCTATGGCTACACCTTC
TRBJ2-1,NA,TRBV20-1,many,CSARDEGGVYNEQFF,TGCAGTGCTAGAGACGAAGGGGGGGTTTACAATGAGCAGTTCTTC
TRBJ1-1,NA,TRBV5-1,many,CASSRGVGVEAFF,TGCGCCAGCAGCAGGGGTGTGGGAGTCGAAGCTTTCTTT
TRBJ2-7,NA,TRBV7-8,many,CASSPFRGIIHEQYF,TGTGCCAGCAGCCCATTCCGGGGGATCATCCACGAGCAGTACTTC
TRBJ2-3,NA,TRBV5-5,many,CASSFGTGDADTQYF,TGTGCCAGCAGCTTCGGGACCGGGGACGCAGATACGCAGTATTTT
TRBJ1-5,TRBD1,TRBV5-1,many,CASSAQGGSNQPQHF,TGCGCCAGCAGCGCGCAGGGGGGTAGCAATCAGCCCCAGCATTTT
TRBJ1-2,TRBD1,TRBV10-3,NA,CAISDDREAYGYTF,TGTGCCATCAGCGACGACAGGGAGGCCTATGGCTACACCTTC
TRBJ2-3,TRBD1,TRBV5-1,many,CASSFLGTGATDTQYF,TGCGCCAGCAGCTTTTTGGGGACAGGCGCCACAGATACGCAGTATTTT
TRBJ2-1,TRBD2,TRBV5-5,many,CASSLGGGDHNEQFF,TGTGCCAGCAGCTTGGGCGGGGGGGATCACAATGAGCAGTTCTTC
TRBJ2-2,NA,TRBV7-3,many,CASSLMGGRVTGELFF,TGTGCCAGCAGCTTAATGGGGGGGCGTGTCACCGGGGAGCTGTTTTTT
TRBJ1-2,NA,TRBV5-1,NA,CASSFYICSANQPGGYTF,NA
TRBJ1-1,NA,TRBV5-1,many,CASSTLTGNTEAFF,TGCGCCAGCAGCACCTTAACAGGGAACACTGAAGCTTTCTTT
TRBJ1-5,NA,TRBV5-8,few,CASSLQGFSNQPQHF,TGTGCCAGCAGCTTGCAGGGATTTAGCAATCAGCCCCAGCATTTT
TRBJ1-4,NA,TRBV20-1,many,CSASEGVHEKLFF,TGCAGTGCTAGTGAGGGGGTTCATGAAAAACTGTTTTTT
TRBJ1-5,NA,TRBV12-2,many,CASRLGVTRTDQPQHF,TGTGCAAGTCGCTTAGGAGTGACACGCACCGATCAGCCCCAGCATTTT
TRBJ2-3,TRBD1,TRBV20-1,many,CSADRVGRGRRYF,TGCAGTGCTGACCGAGTGGGAAGGGGGCGCAGGTATTTT
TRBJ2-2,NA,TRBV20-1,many,CSARGPGTGNTGELFF,TGCAGTGCTAGAGGACCCGGGACGGGAAACACCGGGGAGCTGTTTTTT
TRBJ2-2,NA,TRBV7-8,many,CASSSFTNTGELFF,TGTGCCAGCAGCTCTTTCACGAACACCGGGGAGCTGTTTTTT
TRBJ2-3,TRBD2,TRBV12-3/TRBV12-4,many,CASSSTSGGTADPPNTQYF,TGTGCCAGCAGCAGTACTAGCGGGGGGACGGCGGATCCCCCGAATACGCAGTATTTT
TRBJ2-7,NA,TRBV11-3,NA,CASSLQGPSYEQYF,TGTGCCAGCAGCTTACAGGGGCCCTCCTACGAGCAGTACTTC
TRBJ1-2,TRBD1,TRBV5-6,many,CASSLGDRDYGYTF,TGTGCCAGCAGCTTGGGGGACAGGGATTATGGCTACACCTTC
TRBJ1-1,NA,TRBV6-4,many,CASRDSSIGTEAFF,TGTGCCAGCAGGGACAGTAGCATAGGCACTGAAGCTTTCTTT
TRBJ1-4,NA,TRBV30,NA,CAWSVGLNEKLFF,TGTGCCTGGAGTGTAGGGTTGAATGAAAAACTGTTTTTT
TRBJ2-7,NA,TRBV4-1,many,CASSQEVRRGGGYEQYF,TGCGCCAGCAGCCAAGAGGTCCGTAGGGGGGGCGGGTACGAGCAGTACTTC
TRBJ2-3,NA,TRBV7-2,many,CASSRTDTQYF,TGTGCCAGCAGCCGCACAGATACGCAGTATTTT
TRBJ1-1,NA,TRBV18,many,CASSPQLSDTEAFF,TGTGCCAGCTCACCACAGCTCAGCGACACTGAAGCTTTCTTT
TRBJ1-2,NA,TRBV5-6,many,CASSFGSPGAGTF,TGTGCCAGCAGCTTCGGGTCCCCCGGAGCGGGGACCTTC
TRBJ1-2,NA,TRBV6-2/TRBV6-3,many,CASSYSLGGHGYTF,TGTGCCAGCAGTTACTCATTAGGCGGCCATGGCTACACCTTC
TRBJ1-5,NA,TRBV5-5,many,CASSFLDSNQPQHF,TGTGCCAGCAGCTTCCTGGACAGCAATCAGCCCCAGCATTTT
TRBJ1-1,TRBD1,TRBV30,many,CAWRVWDRNTEAFF,TGTGCCTGGAGAGTATGGGACAGGAACACTGAAGCTTTCTTT
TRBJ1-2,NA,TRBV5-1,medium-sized,CASSRDPTSYGYTF,TGCGCCAGCAGCCGGGACCCTACGAGCTATGGCTACACCTTC
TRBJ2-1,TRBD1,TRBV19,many,CASRVRQGGVNEQFF,TGTGCCAGTAGAGTACGACAGGGGGGGGTCAATGAGCAGTTCTTC
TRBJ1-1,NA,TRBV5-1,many,CASKKVLRDPNTEAFF,TGCGCCAGCAAAAAGGTCTTGAGGGACCCGAACACTGAAGCTTTCTTT
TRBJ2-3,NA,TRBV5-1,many,CASSSRLISTDTQYF,TGCGCCAGCAGCAGCCGACTCATTAGTACAGATACGCAGTATTTT
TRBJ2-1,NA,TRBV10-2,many,CASTPENEWQFF,TGCGCCAGCACCCCAGAGAATGAGTGGCAGTTCTTC
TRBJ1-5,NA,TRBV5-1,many,CASSLGTASNQPQHF,TGCGCCAGCAGCTTGGGGACAGCTAGCAATCAGCCCCAGCATTTT
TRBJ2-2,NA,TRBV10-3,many,CAISPGVANTGELFF,TGTGCCATCAGCCCAGGGGTCGCGAACACCGGGGAGCTGTTTTTT
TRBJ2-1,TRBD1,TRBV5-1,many,CASSPGTGGFGEQFF,TGCGCCAGCAGCCCCGGGACAGGGGGATTCGGTGAGCAGTTCTTC
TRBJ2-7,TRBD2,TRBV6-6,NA,CASTGLAEQGYEQYF,TGTGCCAGCACCGGACTAGCGGAACAGGGGTACGAGCAGTACTTC
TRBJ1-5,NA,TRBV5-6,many,CASSVQGSSNQPQHF,TGTGCCAGCAGCGTACAGGGTTCCAGCAATCAGCCCCAGCATTTT
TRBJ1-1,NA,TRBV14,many,CASSPLGGLLMNTEAFF,TGTGCCAGCAGCCCCCTTGGGGGGCTTCTTATGAACACTGAAGCTTTCTTT